These 19 T cell receptor beta chains share one sample of origin, sequenced in a study of shared clonotypes between healthy human individuals. Profiling relied on immunoSEQ multiplex PCR, and the TCRdb table lists in-frame clones only, not all of them. The sample carries about 1.4 million clones, around 95% recorded once. Sequencing used naive CD4+ T cells sorted from blood. Subset denoted: CD45RA+ positively selected. The receptors come from a man aged 25-45 years in good health.

J is TRBJ2-7 and V is TRBV10-3; maybe TRBD2 (6 bases). Between the trimmed V and J ends, which lost 6 bases and 6 bases, there was a span of 12 bases. Germline lookup yields CDR1 ENHRY and CDR2 SYGVKD. The CDR3 has 12 amino acids. CDR3 DNA sequence: TGTGCCATCAGAGCGGCGGGGACCGAGCAGTACTTC. It yields the protein CAIRAAGTEQYF.

The chain joins TRBV11-2 to TRBJ2-6; D gene uncertain. CDR1 and CDR2 (germline): SGHAT, FQNNGV. The CDR3 runs 15 residues. The V gene lost 5 bases and the J gene lost 0 bases, with 8 bases spanning the gap. The CDR3 spells CASSTRGSGANVLTF. The CDR3 nucleotides read TGTGCCAGCAGCACCCGAGGCTCTGGGGCCAACGTCCTGACTTTC.

The V call is TRBV5-6, the J call TRBJ2-2, with 9 bases that match TRBD1. Trimming removed 3 bases from V and 2 bases from J; junction bases left unmatched: 11. Germline CDR1 reads SGHDT; CDR2 reads YYEEEE. There are 18 residues in the CDR3. The CDR3 DNA reads TGTGCCAGCAGCTCAACCTCTCCGGGACAGGGTAACACCGGGGAGCTGTTTTTT. This gives the protein CASSSTSPGQGNTGELFF.

This sequence joins TRBV19 and TRBJ1-1; no clear D gene. V lost 3 bases, J lost 5 bases, and 13 bases lay in between. This CDR3 has 14 residues. The germline V gene encodes CDR1 LNHDA and CDR2 SQIVND (reference sequence). CDR3 bases: TGTGCCAGTAGTATCTCTGGGATTGTGACTGAAGCTTTCTTT. This gives the protein CASSISGIVTEAFF.

Comments on this clone: Other DNA sequences of this sample code for an identical CDR3. V is TRBV18 and J is TRBJ2-5, with D unclear. There are 13 residues in the CDR3. Germline V gene lookup returns CDR1 KGHSH and CDR2 LQKENI. The V end lost 1 base, the J end lost 2 bases, and 5 bases lay between the germline ends. CDR3 protein: CASSPRPQETQYF. The CDR3 nucleotides are TGTGCCAGCTCACCACGTCCTCAAGAGACCCAGTACTTC.

The rearrangement uses TRBV7-8 and TRBJ1-2, with 8 bases matching TRBD1. Germline V lookup: CDR1 SGHVS, CDR2 FQNEAQ. The CDR3 is made up of 13 amino acids. V lost 11 bases and J lost 3; bases outside the gene matches: 8. The CDR3 bases are TGTGCCGGAGGGGGGACAGGACACTATGGCTACACCTTC. Translated, it gives CAGGGTGHYGYTF.

The chain uses TRBV5-6 and TRBJ2-1; 9 bases match TRBD2. CDR1 and CDR2 (germline): SGHDT, YYEEEE. Trimming cost V 3 bases and J 16 bases; bases outside gene matches: 17. This CDR3 comprises 15 residues. CDR3 DNA: TGTGCCAGCAGCTCGGGCCGCCGGGCGGGAGGGCCGGGTTTCTTC. This sequence encodes CASSSGRRAGGPGFF. Filled out from reference TRBV5-6 and TRBJ2-1, the complete variable domain reads DAGVTQSPTHLIKTRGQQVTLRCSPKSGHDTVSWYQQALGQGPQFIFQYYEEEERQRGNFPDRFSGHQFPNYSSELNVNALLLGDSALYLCASSSGRRAGGPGFFGPGTRLTVL.

The count of this clone is one. The V and J genes are TRBV10-2 and TRBJ2-1, with D possibly matching TRBD2 (6 bases). The V gene lost 0 bases and the J gene lost 1 base, with 10 bases spanning the gap. The CDR3 runs to 16 residues. CDR1 WSHSY and CDR2 SAAADI come from the germline V gene. The CDR3 region has the DNA TGCGCCAGCAGTGAGTCCCCCGGACTATCCTACAATGAGCAGTTCTTC. It is translated as CASSESPGLSYNEQFF.

Written as DNA, the CDR3 is TGTGCCAGCAGCCCGGGGGCGGCCAGCTCTGGGGCCAACGTCCTGACTTTC. Protein: CASSPGAASSGANVLTF. The gene calls are TRBV5-4 and TRBJ2-6; D is possibly TRBD1 or TRBD2 (6 bases each). The germline gives CDR1 SGHNT, CDR2 YYREEE (reference sequence). CDR3 size: 17 residues. The V gene lost 4 bases and the J gene lost 0 bases, with 14 bases spanning the gap. The full variable domain, with the rest looked up from reference TRBV5-4 and TRBJ2-6, is ETGVTQSPTHLIKTRGQQVTLRCSSQSGHNTVSWYQQALGQGPQFIFQYYREEENGRGNFPPRFSGLQFPNYSSELNVNALELDDSALYLCASSPGAASSGANVLTFGAGSRLTVL.

The chain couples TRBV9 to TRBJ1-2; D remains ambiguous. CDR1 and CDR2 (germline): SGDLS, YYNGEE. V was clipped by 0 bases and J by 2 bases, with 8 bases between them. The CDR3 contains 14 residues. The CDR3: CASSVDGQNYGYTF. The CDR3 DNA reads TGTGCCAGCAGCGTAGATGGCCAAAACTATGGCTACACCTTC.

The chain employs TRBV25-1 and TRBJ1-4, with 8 positions matching TRBD1. Germline assignment: CDR1 MGHDK and CDR2 SYGVNS. The CDR3 has 15 amino acids. V gave up 5 bases and J gave up 8 bases; unmatched junction bases: 10. In DNA, the CDR3 is TGTGCCAGCAGTTTCCTGGACAGGGCTGGGGAAAAACTGTTTTTT. It translates to CASSFLDRAGEKLFF.

This rearrangement joins TRBV7-2 to TRBJ2-7; 14 positions agree with TRBD2. After removal of 4 bases from V and 6 bases from J, the junction contained 14 bases not matched to a gene. This CDR3 contains 18 residues. Germline V gene lookup returns CDR1 SGHTA and CDR2 FQGNSA. The CDR3 nucleotides are TGTGCCAGCAGCTCCCGAAGACTAGCGGGAGGGACGTTCGGCGAGCAGTACTTC. The encoded protein is CASSSRRLAGGTFGEQYF.

V gene TRBV5-1 combines with J gene TRBJ2-3; 7 bases align to TRBD2. The length of the CDR3 is 15 residues. Unmatched junction bases numbered 5, after V lost 4 bases and J lost 0 bases. Germline V CDR1 and CDR2: SGHRS, YFSETQ. The DNA for the CDR3 is TGCGCCAGCAGCGTGGGAGCGGGAAGCACAGATACGCAGTATTTT. Translated: CASSVGAGSTDTQYF. The entire variable domain, with the rest obtained from reference TRBV5-1 and TRBJ2-3, is as follows: KAGVTQTPRYLIKTRGQQVTLSCSPISGHRSVSWYQQTPGQGLQFLFEYFSETQRNKGNFPGRFSGRQFSNSRSEMNVSTLELGDSALYLCASSVGAGSTDTQYFGPGTRLTVL.

The genes are TRBV7-6 and TRBJ2-1; a possible D gene is TRBD1 (7 bases). Between the trimmed V and J ends, which lost 9 bases and 2 bases, there was a span of 26 bases. This CDR3 region has 18 residues. The germline V gene has CDR1 SGHVS and CDR2 FNYEAQ. CDR3 DNA: TGTGCCAGTATGAGCCTGTCGGGGGCCCAGGGGGCCTACAATGAGCAGTTCTTC. Translated: CASMSLSGAQGAYNEQFF.

The chain recombines TRBV9 with TRBJ2-1, with unresolved D. The CDR3 runs to 11 residues. CDR1 and CDR2 (germline): SGDLS, YYNGEE. The V end was cut by 3 bases, the J end by 11 bases, with 9 bases between. The CDR3 sequence: CASSALGQQFF. The CDR3 nucleotides are TGTGCCAGCAGCGCTCTAGGCCAGCAGTTCTTC.

The chain combines TRBV9 with TRBJ2-5, with D unresolved. In germline, CDR1 is SGDLS, CDR2 YYNGEE. V was clipped by 0 bases and J by 5 bases, with 11 bases between them. CDR3 length: 14 residues. This CDR3 reads CASSVGVKWETQYF. The CDR3 DNA reads TGTGCCAGCAGCGTAGGAGTCAAGTGGGAGACCCAGTACTTC.

This clone occurred once. The chain uses TRBV5-6 and TRBJ2-7, with 8 bases that match TRBD1. The CDR3 contains 14 residues. The germline V gene has CDR1 SGHDT and CDR2 YYEEEE. With 4 bases clipped from V and 3 bases from J, the junction kept 6 bases outside the gene matches. The CDR3 reads CASSPDRGYYEQYF. CDR3 bases: TGTGCCAGCAGCCCAGACAGGGGATACTACGAGCAGTACTTC.

The rearrangement links TRBV6-1 to TRBJ1-4; 7 bases fit TRBD1. The CDR3 has 14 residues. After removal of 5 bases from V and 8 bases from J, the junction contained 8 bases not matched to a gene. Germline lookup yields CDR1 MNHNS and CDR2 SASEGT. In nucleotides, the CDR3 is TGTGCCAGCAGTTTGACAGGGAGGAGGGAAAAACTGTTTTTT. Its protein product is CASSLTGRREKLFF.

The rearrangement joins TRBV28 to TRBJ2-7, with D perhaps matching TRBD1 (5 bases). Trimming stripped 3 bases from V and 2 bases from J, with 11 bases between. Germline V CDR1 and CDR2: MDHEN, SYDVKM. This CDR3 comprises 14 residues. The CDR3 coding sequence is TGTGCCAGCAGTTTTCCCAGGGCCCCCTACGAGCAGTACTTC. This encodes CASSFPRAPYEQYF.